The 29 T cell receptor beta chains below were found in one sample sequenced in a study of cytomegalovirus exposure and HLA in healthy donors. Vbeta (60) and Jbeta (13) primers were used in the PCR. Data came from immunoSEQ multiplex PCR; TCRdb stores just in-frame clones and leaves some out. The sample gives about 160,000 clones, 60% to 85% of which show up once; around 2.2% is in the top ten. Sequences were obtained from PBMCs. The receptors shown here come from a man in his fifties or sixties in good health and CMV-seropositive.

Worth noting for this clone: One junction end does not reproduce the germline sequence, and a read error may be involved. The rearrangement joins TRBV12-5 to TRBJ1-5, with a possible D match to TRBD1 (5 bases). This CDR3 comprises 13 residues. Per germline, CDR1 LGHNT and CDR2 FRNRAP. In DNA form, the CDR3 reads TGTGCTAGTGTTCGACAGTGTAATCAGCCCCGGCATTTT. Encoded protein: CASVRQCNQPRHF.

This chain joins TRBV15 and TRBJ1-3, with TRBD1 as a possible D gene (6 bases). Germline lookup yields CDR1 LNHNV and CDR2 YYDKDF (reference sequence). Trimming removed 2 bases from V and 2 bases from J, with 7 bases in between. CDR3 size: 14 residues. CDR3 nucleotide sequence: TGTGCCACCAGCAGACCAGGGGCTGGAAACACCATATATTTT. The encoded protein is CATSRPGAGNTIYF.

The rearrangement uses TRBV7-9 and TRBJ1-1, with D possibly matching TRBD1 (5 bases). From germline, CDR1 is SEHNR and CDR2 FQNEAQ (reference sequence). The CDR3 consists of 16 residues. Between the trimmed V and J ends, which lost 0 bases and 6 bases, there was a span of 17 bases. The CDR3: CASSLASGQGRAEAFF. The CDR3 nucleotides are TGTGCCAGCAGCTTAGCGTCGGGCCAGGGAAGGGCTGAAGCTTTCTTT.

The chain carries TRBV2 and TRBJ2-5; D may be TRBD2 (5 bases). The V gene's germline CDR1 is SNHLY and CDR2 FYNNEI. This CDR3 has 13 amino acids. Trimming took off 6 bases at V and 5 bases at J, with 13 bases between the two ends. The CDR3 protein is CASRFGGRETQYF. CDR3 nucleotides: TGTGCCAGCAGGTTCGGAGGCCGGGAGACCCAGTACTTC.

In its sample, this clone was seen a few times. V is TRBV6-1 and J is TRBJ2-7; tentative D call: TRBD1 (7 bases). Germline CDR1 MNHNS, CDR2 SASEGT. V was cut by 6 bases and J by 4 bases, with 16 bases left in between. The CDR3 is made up of 14 amino acids. The CDR3 DNA reads TGTGCCAGCAGCGATGGAGGGGGCGCGTACGAGCAGTACTTC. Translating gives CASSDGGGAYEQYF.

This clone was counted between two and nine times. The chain joins TRBV2 to TRBJ1-5, with TRBD1 matching 9 bases. V trimming: 8 bases; J trimming: 4 bases; junction bases outside the gene matches: 9. The CDR3 has 15 amino acids. CDR1 SNHLY and CDR2 FYNNEI come from the germline V gene. The CDR3 loop reads CASGTGKGRNQPQHF. The CDR3 DNA follows: TGTGCCAGCGGGACAGGGAAGGGTAGAAATCAGCCCCAGCATTTT.

The chain couples TRBV15 to TRBJ1-3; 8 bases are shared with TRBD1. The CDR3 totals 15 residues. Germline values: CDR1 LNHNV, CDR2 YYDKDF (reference sequence). V lost 5 bases, J lost 3 bases, and 6 bases stayed unmatched. DNA of the CDR3: TGTGCCACCAGCCCAGGGGGCCTAGGTGGAAACACCATATATTTT. Translation: CATSPGGLGGNTIYF.

The chain links TRBV19 to TRBJ1-2; 9 nucleotides match TRBD1. CDR1 is LNHDA, CDR2 SQIVND, per germline (reference sequence). This CDR3 is built from 17 residues. The V gene end was trimmed by 7 bases and the J gene end by 3 bases; junction bases not matched to a gene: 15. The CDR3 DNA follows: TGTGCCAGTACCCCCCGGACAGGGGTTAACCCCTACTATGGCTACACCTTC. Translated: CASTPRTGVNPYYGYTF.

This clone was seen only a few times. The gene calls are TRBV5-1 and TRBJ2-5; D is possibly TRBD1 (6 bases). In germline, CDR1 is SGHRS, CDR2 YFSETQ. V was pared by 0 bases and J by 3 bases, with 12 bases between. The CDR3 is 15 amino acids. The CDR3: CASSLGSQGKETQYF. The DNA of the CDR3 is TGCGCCAGCAGCTTGGGGTCTCAGGGGAAAGAGACCCAGTACTTC.

This chain connects TRBV2 to TRBJ1-1; D unclear. Per germline, CDR1 SNHLY and CDR2 FYNNEI. The CDR3 runs to 16 residues. Deletions cut 7 bases from V and 1 base from J, with 19 bases between. This chain's CDR3 is CASTGGREEWNTEAFF. CDR3 in DNA: TGTGCCAGCACGGGAGGCCGCGAGGAGTGGAACACTGAAGCTTTCTTT. The full variable domain, in which reference TRBV2 and TRBJ1-1 provide the parts outside the CDR3, is EPEVTQTPSHQVTQMGQEVILRCVPISNHLYFYWYRQILGQKVEFLVSFYNNEISEKSEIFDDQFSVERPDGSNFTLKIRSTKLEDSAMYFCASTGGREEWNTEAFFGQGTRLTVV.

V is TRBV15 and J is TRBJ1-2; D is unresolved. Looked up from germline, CDR1 is LNHNV and CDR2 is YYDKDF (reference sequence). The germline V and J ends were trimmed by 0 bases and 8 bases, with 7 bases remaining between them. The CDR3 length is 12 residues. CDR3 in amino acids: CATSRDLRGYTF. The CDR3 nucleotides read TGTGCCACCAGCAGAGATCTCCGGGGCTACACCTTC.

The chain links TRBV7-2 to TRBJ2-3, with D tentatively TRBD1 (7 bases). In germline, CDR1 is SGHTA, CDR2 FQGNSA. This CDR3 spans 16 amino acids. V shed 7 bases and J shed 2 bases, with 19 bases lying between them. CDR3 residues: CASISAEGQFTDTQYF. The CDR3 nucleotides are TGTGCCAGCATCTCGGCGGAGGGACAGTTCACAGATACGCAGTATTTT.

V and J are TRBV7-2 and TRBJ1-6, with 11 bases fitting TRBD1. There are 16 residues in the CDR3. The V segment lost 4 bases and the J segment 7 bases; nucleotides outside the gene matches: 6. Germline-derived CDR1 and CDR2 are SGHTA and FQGNSA. The chain's CDR3 is CASSSGGTGGNSPLHF. CDR3 sequence (DNA): TGTGCCAGCAGCTCGGGTGGGACAGGGGGAAATTCACCCCTCCACTTT.

Only one count was recorded for this clone. The chain employs TRBV19 and TRBJ2-2, with 7 bases fitting TRBD1. Trimming at V came to 5 bases and at J to 5 bases, leaving 8 bases not matched to a gene. The CDR3 totals 15 residues. Germline V lookup: CDR1 LNHDA, CDR2 SQIVND (reference sequence). CDR3 nucleotide sequence: TGTGCCAGTAGTGGACAGGTTCTTAGAACCGGGGAGCTGTTTTTT. Protein: CASSGQVLRTGELFF.

V is TRBV4-2 and J is TRBJ2-1, with TRBD2 matching 9 bases. The V gene end was trimmed by 0 bases and the J gene end by 9 bases; junction bases not matched to a gene: 6. Germline CDR1 LGHNA, CDR2 YNFKEQ. CDR3 length: 15 amino acids. The CDR3 reads CASSQEKRGVVEQFF. The DNA of the CDR3 is TGTGCCAGCAGCCAAGAGAAGCGGGGGGTGGTTGAGCAGTTCTTC.

The chain uses TRBV6-5 and TRBJ1-6, with D maybe TRBD1 (6 bases). The germline CDR1 and CDR2 sequences are MNHEY and SVGAGI. The CDR3 contains 16 residues. The V end was cut by 4 bases, the J end by 0 bases, with 10 bases between. The CDR3 protein is CASSSGQSSYNSPLHF. The CDR3 DNA is TGTGCCAGCAGTTCAGGACAGAGCTCCTATAATTCACCCCTCCACTTT.

This clone was detected only a few times. This chain links TRBV9 with TRBJ2-2; tentatively, D is TRBD1 (5 bases). Germline CDR1 is SGDLS and CDR2 is YYNGEE. The CDR3 covers 16 residues. V gave up 1 base and J gave up 3 bases, with 13 bases separating them. The CDR3 region is CASSVFRTPDTGELFF. The CDR3 DNA is TGTGCCAGCAGCGTATTCCGGACACCGGACACCGGGGAGCTGTTTTTT.

The V gene is TRBV18, the J gene TRBJ2-5, with a possible D match to TRBD1 (6 bases). Germline loops: CDR1 KGHSH, CDR2 LQKENI. V dropped 3 bases and J dropped 1 base, with 21 bases sitting between them. This CDR3 comprises 18 residues. The CDR3 sequence: CASSPRPLFGQFQETQYF. For the CDR3, the DNA is TGTGCCAGCTCACCCCGGCCCCTATTTGGACAGTTCCAAGAGACCCAGTACTTC.

In DNA, the CDR3 is TGTGCCAGTAGTATAGACGGTAGAGTTTTTGGCAATCAGCCCCAGCATTTT. It specifies CASSIDGRVFGNQPQHF. This rearrangement joins TRBV19 to TRBJ1-5; D is undetermined. V shed 0 bases and J shed 2 bases, with 14 bases lying between them. Germline-derived CDR1 and CDR2 are LNHDA and SQIVND (reference sequence). CDR3 length equals 17 residues. The entire variable domain, with the rest obtained from reference TRBV19 and TRBJ1-5, is as follows: DGGITQSPKYLFRKEGQNVTLSCEQNLNHDAMYWYRQDPGQGLRLIYYSQIVNDFQKGDIAEGYSVSREKKESFPLTVTSAQKNPTAFYLCASSIDGRVFGNQPQHFGDGTRLSIL.

The V gene is TRBV4-3, the J gene TRBJ2-1; 7 bases fit TRBD2. Germline assignment: CDR1 LGHNA and CDR2 YSLEER. This CDR3 spans 14 amino acids. J lost 10 bases, V lost 0 bases, and 6 bases had no gene match. This CDR3 reads CASSQDGRGGEQFF. The CDR3 DNA follows: TGCGCCAGCAGCCAAGATGGTAGGGGAGGGGAGCAGTTCTTC.

The chain links TRBV9 to TRBJ1-2; TRBD1 matches 7 bases. CDR3 length: 17 amino acids. The V segment lost 3 bases and the J segment 8 bases; nucleotides outside the gene matches: 19. The V gene's germline CDR1 is SGDLS and CDR2 YYNGEE. DNA of the CDR3: TGTGCCAGCAGCGCCCGGGACAGCGCCGAAATCTTGAACGGCTACACCTTC. This codes for CASSARDSAEILNGYTF.

The chain joins TRBV5-4 to TRBJ1-2; 12 bases match TRBD1. V shed 3 bases and J 8 bases; nucleotides not matched to a gene: 8. Germline V gene data show CDR1 as SGHNT and CDR2 as YYREEE (reference sequence). The CDR3 runs to 15 residues. CDR3 nucleotide sequence: TGTGCCAGCAGCTCGGGGGGGGACAGGGGGCTCGGCTACACCTTC. This encodes CASSSGGDRGLGYTF.

The V and J genes are TRBV5-1 and TRBJ2-5; TRBD1 might be the D (6 bases). The tail of the sequence fits TRBJ2-7 better, so the J call may be wrong. The CDR3 spans 14 residues. Germline assignment: CDR1 SGHRS and CDR2 YFSETQ. The CDR3 is CASSLRGGLYEQYF. The CDR3 nucleotides are TGCGCCAGCAGCTTGAGAGGGGGTCTCTACGAGCAGTACTTC.

This sequence joins TRBV5-4 and TRBJ2-7, with D possibly being TRBD2 (7 bases). This CDR3 is built from 16 residues. Germline CDR1 and CDR2: SGHNT and YYREEE (reference sequence). V gave up 4 bases and J gave up 2 bases, with 19 bases separating them. CDR3 loop: CASSPDGGGGTYEQYF. Here the CDR3 DNA reads TGTGCCAGCAGCCCGGATGGGGGCGGGGGAACCTACGAGCAGTACTTC. Drawing the rest from reference TRBV5-4 and TRBJ2-7, the complete variable domain is ETGVTQSPTHLIKTRGQQVTLRCSSQSGHNTVSWYQQALGQGPQFIFQYYREEENGRGNFPPRFSGLQFPNYSSELNVNALELDDSALYLCASSPDGGGGTYEQYFGPGTRLTVT.

This chain uses TRBV5-1 with TRBJ2-3; TRBD1 aligns across 9 bases. The CDR3 consists of 14 residues. CDR1 and CDR2 (germline): SGHRS, YFSETQ. V was pared by 6 bases and J by 7 bases, with 9 bases of the junction left unmatched. The CDR3 DNA sequence: TGCGCCAGCACGGGACAGGGCAATACGTATACGCAGTATTTT. Translation gives CASTGQGNTYTQYF.

The V gene is TRBV7-2, the J gene TRBJ2-5, with a possible D match to TRBD2 (6 bases). CDR1 SGHTA and CDR2 FQGNSA come from the germline V gene. There are 13 residues in the CDR3. The V and J ends lost 5 bases and 7 bases respectively, with 14 bases between them. In DNA, the CDR3 is TGTGCCAGCAGCCTGGGGGGTTGGGGGACCCAGTACTTC. Protein product: CASSLGGWGTQYF.

The chain carries TRBV5-4 and TRBJ1-5; the match to TRBD1 covers 7 bases. V was pared by 5 bases and J by 7 bases, with 6 bases of the junction left unmatched. The CDR3 is 13 residues long. Germline-derived CDR1 and CDR2 are SGHNT and YYREEE (reference sequence). In nucleotides, the CDR3 is TGTGCCAGCAGTCAGGACAGGAAACAGCCCCAGCATTTT. This translates into CASSQDRKQPQHF.

V gene TRBV4-1 combines with J gene TRBJ1-5, with TRBD1 matching 7 bases. CDR3 size: 15 residues. CDR1 MGHRA and CDR2 YSYEKL come from the germline V gene. The trim removed 2 bases at V and 7 bases at J, leaving 8 bases unmatched. CDR3 residues: CASSQPDRVSQPQHF. The CDR3 coding sequence is TGCGCCAGCAGCCAACCTGACAGGGTCAGCCAGCCCCAGCATTTT.

The rearrangement uses TRBV4-3 and TRBJ1-6; D uncertain. Trimming removed 0 bases at V and 12 bases at J, with 12 bases between. This CDR3 has 14 residues. Germline assignment: CDR1 LGHNA and CDR2 YSLEER. CDR3 amino acids: CASSQDVRSGPLHF. Written as DNA, the CDR3 is TGCGCCAGCAGCCAAGACGTTCGGAGCGGACCCCTCCACTTT.